A single sample gave rise to the 28 T cell receptor beta chains below, sequenced in a study of cytomegalovirus exposure and HLA in healthy donors (dated by TCRdb to about 2017). The protocol used for the library was the immunoSEQ multiplex PCR assay. For the multiplex PCR, a mixture combining 60 forward primers for TCR Vbeta segments and 13 reverse primers for TCR Jbeta segments was used. The immuneACCESS repertoire file appears here via TCRdb, limited to in-frame rearrangements. These files lack a portion of the clones; in checked studies, under half of the deficit traces to unresolved V genes, and the cause of the others is not known. Recorded for this sample are about 130,000 clones; around 78% of them occurred a single time. 20% of the sample rests with the top ten. Sequencing input: PBMCs. The receptors were gathered from a man aged 18 to 29 in good health and CMV-seropositive.

Concerning this clone: The junction differs from germline at one of its ends, possibly a read error. The chain uses TRBV5-4 and TRBJ2-1; D is ambiguous. The CDR3 consists of 16 residues. Germline CDR1 is SGHNT and CDR2 is YYREEE (reference sequence). Written as DNA, the CDR3 is TGTGCCAGCAGCGACACGCTTACCTCCTCCGACAATGAGCAGTTCTTC. Translating gives CASSDTLTSSDNEQFF.

This chain connects TRBV12-5 to TRBJ1-3; D is possibly TRBD1 (5 bases). Trimming stripped 1 base from V and 3 bases from J, with 7 bases between. This CDR3 contains 14 residues. CDR1 and CDR2 from the germline V gene are LGHNT and FRNRAP. CDR3 bases: TGTGCTAGTGGTTTGGGCGGGGGTGGAAACACCATATATTTT. Translating it yields CASGLGGGGNTIYF.

This clone was counted between two and nine times. The chain uses TRBV7-3 and TRBJ1-1; the match to TRBD1 covers 9 bases. Germline V gene data show CDR1 as SGHTA and CDR2 as FQGTGA. V dropped 5 bases and J dropped 5; count of bases not matched to a gene: 12. The CDR3 spans 16 residues. CDR3 in amino acids: CASSPTGTGYRTEAFF. CDR3 nucleotide sequence: TGTGCCAGCAGCCCAACCGGGACAGGGTATAGGACTGAAGCTTTCTTT.

This chain connects TRBV5-6 to TRBJ1-1; D unclear. Trimming stripped 2 bases from V and 6 bases from J, with 8 bases between. The CDR3 extends over 12 amino acids. CDR1 is SGHDT and CDR2 is YYEEEE in the germline V gene. CDR3 sequence (DNA): TGTGCCAGCAGCTTTTTCTCGGCTGAAGCTTTCTTT. Its protein product is CASSFFSAEAFF.

The chain uses TRBV5-6 and TRBJ2-5, with a weak D call TRBD2 (5 bases). The DNA end is more similar to TRBJ2-7, so the J call may be wrong. Germline V CDR1 and CDR2: SGHDT, YYEEEE. This CDR3 contains 13 residues. The CDR3 region has the DNA TGTGCCAGCAGCTCTGGGGAGAGCTACGAGCAGTACTTC. Its protein product is CASSSGESYEQYF.

The CDR3 loop is CASSLSPGAENNQPQHF. For the CDR3, the DNA is TGTGCCAGCAGTTTATCCCCTGGGGCAGAAAACAATCAGCCCCAGCATTTT. V usage is TRBV27 and J usage is TRBJ1-5; a possible D gene is TRBD1 (5 bases). The CDR3 loop spans 17 amino acids. V was pared by 0 bases and J by 3 bases, with 15 bases between. Germline V CDR1 and CDR2: MNHEY, SMNVEV (reference sequence).

This chain joins TRBV11-2 and TRBJ2-1; 7 nucleotides line up with TRBD1. Germline trimming cut 11 bases from V and 9 bases from J; bases unmatched to any gene: 10. Looked up from germline, CDR1 is SGHAT and CDR2 is FQNNGV. This CDR3 has 12 amino acids. CDR3 coding DNA: TGTGCCGTCTCGACAGGGCCGAGTGAGCAGTTCTTC. Protein sequence: CAVSTGPSEQFF.

This rearrangement joins TRBV30 to TRBJ2-5; TRBD1 matches at 7 bases. The CDR3 loop spans 18 amino acids. Germline lookup yields CDR1 GTSNPN and CDR2 SVGIG (reference sequence). Germline trimming cut 2 bases from V and 6 bases from J; bases unmatched to any gene: 21. CDR3 amino acids: CAWSLPSLRDSQRKTQYF. The CDR3 region has the DNA TGTGCCTGGAGTCTTCCCTCGCTTCGGGACAGTCAGAGGAAGACCCAGTACTTC. Full variable domain (outside the CDR3, taken from reference TRBV30 and TRBJ2-5): SQTIHQWPATLVQPVGSPLSLECTVEGTSNPNLYWYRQAAGRGLQLLFYSVGIGQISSEVPQNLSASRPQDRQFILSSKKLLLSDSGFYLCAWSLPSLRDSQRKTQYFGPGTRLLVL.

The chain uses TRBV30 and TRBJ2-5; 11 bases map to TRBD2. The CDR3 is 15 residues long. V was clipped by 3 bases and J by 4 bases; unmatched bases: 7. In germline, CDR1 is GTSNPN, CDR2 SVGIG (reference sequence). CDR3 nucleotide sequence: TGTGCCTGGAGGGGGGCTAGCGGGGGGTTAGAGACCCAGTACTTC. Translating gives CAWRGASGGLETQYF.

The genes are TRBV6-1 and TRBJ1-2, with TRBD1 as a possible D gene (6 bases). Trimming removed 5 bases at V and 6 bases at J, with 19 bases between. Germline CDR1 is MNHNS and CDR2 is SASEGT. CDR3 length equals 15 residues. The CDR3 DNA follows: TGTGCCAGCAGTTTATCTAGGGGGTTACTTAATGGCTACACCTTC. Translation gives CASSLSRGLLNGYTF.

The chain is built from TRBV11-2 and TRBJ2-1, with D possibly being TRBD2 (5 bases). The CDR3 length is 13 residues. Per the germline V gene, CDR1 is SGHAT and CDR2 is FQNNGV. The ends were cut back, 4 bases at V and 5 bases at J, with 9 bases in the middle. CDR3 in DNA: TGTGCCAGCAGCTCAGGACTCGACAATGAGCAGTTCTTC. It specifies CASSSGLDNEQFF.

This clone was seen a single time. The chain has TRBV6-6 and TRBJ2-3, with TRBD2 matching 11 bases. The length of the CDR3 is 14 residues. Germline CDR1 MNHNY, CDR2 SVGAGI (reference sequence). J gave up 1 base and V 8 bases, and 2 bases lay outside the gene matches. The CDR3 DNA reads TGTGCCAGCTCGACTAGCGGGGGCACAGATACGCAGTATTTT. Amino acids: CASSTSGGTDTQYF.

V is TRBV6-5 and J is TRBJ2-2; unclear D gene. V was trimmed by 4 bases and J by 5 bases, leaving 8 bases between them. CDR1 and CDR2 from the germline V gene are MNHEY and SVGAGI. The CDR3 runs 13 residues. The DNA of the CDR3 is TGTGCCAGCAGTTCACCGAGAACCGGGGAGCTGTTTTTT. Its translation is CASSSPRTGELFF.

V usage is TRBV6-5 and J usage is TRBJ1-5, with D possibly matching TRBD1 (6 bases). In germline, CDR1 is MNHEY, CDR2 SVGAGI. This CDR3 is built from 15 residues. V was trimmed by 0 bases and J by 2 bases, leaving 8 bases between them. Here the CDR3 reads CASSYSSGGNQPQHF. The CDR3, as DNA: TGTGCCAGCAGTTACTCGTCAGGGGGCAATCAGCCCCAGCATTTT.

The chain links TRBV9 to TRBJ2-6; D is perhaps TRBD2 (6 bases). Germline V gene data show CDR1 as SGDLS and CDR2 as YYNGEE. The CDR3 spans 17 residues. Trimming took 6 bases from V and 0 from J, leaving 16 bases between them. The CDR3 sequence is CASTPEGPISGANVLTF. In DNA form, the CDR3 reads TGTGCCAGCACCCCGGAGGGTCCTATCTCTGGGGCCAACGTCCTGACTTTC.

This chain uses TRBV10-3 with TRBJ2-7; 9 bases fit TRBD1. The CDR3 has 13 residues. Germline loops: CDR1 ENHRY, CDR2 SYGVKD. J lost 6 bases, V lost 8 bases, and 8 bases had no gene match. The CDR3 loop reads CAILDRGTREQYF. CDR3 sequence (DNA): TGTGCCATCTTGGACAGGGGAACGCGCGAGCAGTACTTC.

About this clone: Other DNA sequences in the sample encode the same CDR3. This chain connects TRBV9 to TRBJ2-5; weak D call: TRBD2 (6 bases). V was pared by 0 bases and J by 1 base, with 7 bases between. CDR3 length: 14 amino acids. Looked up from germline, CDR1 is SGDLS and CDR2 is YYNGEE. The DNA of the CDR3 is TGTGCCAGCAGCGTAGGTAGCGGCCAAGAGACCCAGTACTTC. As protein: CASSVGSGQETQYF. Supplemented by reference TRBV9 and TRBJ2-5, the full variable domain reads DSGVTQTPKHLITATGQRVTLRCSPRSGDLSVYWYQQSLDQGLQFLIQYYNGEERAKGNILERFSAQQFPDLHSELNLSSLELGDSALYFCASSVGSGQETQYFGPGTRLLVL.

This clone was counted between two and nine times. This chain connects TRBV4-1 to TRBJ1-1; D may be TRBD1 (6 bases). The germline CDR1 and CDR2 sequences are MGHRA and YSYEKL. The CDR3 extends over 16 amino acids. V lost 1 base to trimming and J lost 5 bases, with 17 bases between them. The CDR3 is CASSQGPPGDRTEAFF. DNA of the CDR3: TGCGCCAGCAGCCAAGGACCCCCAGGGGATCGAACTGAAGCTTTCTTT.

This chain links TRBV6-6 with TRBJ2-7, with a possible D match to TRBD1 (6 bases). The CDR3 runs to 14 residues. Per germline, CDR1 MNHNY and CDR2 SVGAGI (reference sequence). V was pared by 7 bases and J by 5 bases, with 18 bases between. The CDR3 is CASKRTAYEDEQYF. CDR3 in DNA: TGTGCCAGCAAAAGGACAGCCTACGAAGACGAGCAGTACTTC.

The chain joins TRBV11-2 to TRBJ1-1, with 7 bases matching TRBD1. The CDR3 consists of 12 residues. J was trimmed by 8 bases and V by 5 bases; bases with no gene match: 5. Germline CDR1 SGHAT, CDR2 FQNNGV. The CDR3 DNA reads TGTGCCAGCAGCCCGCAGGGACAGGAAGCTTTCTTT. Translation gives CASSPQGQEAFF.

The V gene is TRBV2, the J gene TRBJ1-4, with TRBD1 identical over 7 bases. V was pared by 3 bases and J by 7 bases, with 5 bases of the junction left unmatched. CDR1 is SNHLY, CDR2 FYNNEI, per germline. This CDR3 is 14 amino acids long. The CDR3 loop reads CASSDRGRGEKLFF. DNA for the CDR3: TGTGCCAGCAGTGATAGGGGGCGGGGTGAAAAACTGTTTTTT.

V and J are TRBV9 and TRBJ2-2; TRBD2 matches at 14 bases. The germline gives CDR1 SGDLS, CDR2 YYNGEE. CDR3 size: 16 residues. Trimming cost V 3 bases and J 8 bases; bases outside gene matches: 6. The CDR3 loop reads CASSGGLAGVMGELFF. The CDR3 coding sequence is TGTGCCAGCAGCGGGGGACTAGCGGGGGTAATGGGGGAGCTGTTTTTT.

The chain couples TRBV5-6 to TRBJ1-2; 8 bases align to TRBD1. Germline-derived CDR1 and CDR2 are SGHDT and YYEEEE. V was pared by 0 bases and J by 6 bases, with 1 base of the junction left unmatched. CDR3 length equals 13 residues. CDR3: CASSLEQGDGYTF. In DNA form, the CDR3 reads TGTGCCAGCAGCTTGGAACAGGGGGATGGCTACACCTTC.

The gene calls are TRBV4-1 and TRBJ2-1, with 11 nucleotides matching TRBD1. V lost 4 bases, J lost 5 bases, and 4 bases stayed unmatched. Germline V gene data show CDR1 as MGHRA and CDR2 as YSYEKL. This CDR3 is 15 amino acids long. The CDR3 loop is CASSPDRGRDNEQFF. DNA for the CDR3: TGCGCCAGCAGCCCGGACAGGGGGCGCGACAATGAGCAGTTCTTC.

The chain carries TRBV30 and TRBJ2-7, with D perhaps TRBD1 (6 bases). The CDR3 is 13 residues long. The ends were cut back, 1 base at V and 6 bases at J, with 13 bases in the middle. Germline CDR1 reads GTSNPN; CDR2 reads SVGIG (reference sequence). CDR3 nucleotides: TGTGCCTGGAGTGACAGGGTAGGAATCGAGCAGTACTTC. It codes for CAWSDRVGIEQYF.

The chain carries TRBV19 and TRBJ1-2; D uncertain. The germline CDR1 and CDR2 sequences are LNHDA and SQIVND (reference sequence). This CDR3 contains 15 residues. Trimming took 0 bases from V and 0 from J, leaving 8 bases between them. The CDR3 sequence is CASSIESVANYGYTF. CDR3 sequence (DNA): TGTGCCAGTAGTATAGAGTCGGTAGCTAACTATGGCTACACCTTC.

This clone occurred a few times. The CDR3 here is CASSDPGQGASYEQYF. The CDR3 nucleotides are TGTGCCAGCAGCGATCCTGGACAGGGGGCGTCCTACGAGCAGTACTTC. The gene calls are TRBV5-4 and TRBJ2-7; 11 nucleotides agree with TRBD1. Looked up from germline, CDR1 is SGHNT and CDR2 is YYREEE (reference sequence). The V segment lost 4 bases and the J segment 1 base; nucleotides outside the gene matches: 7. The CDR3 consists of 16 residues.

The V and J genes are TRBV4-1 and TRBJ2-4; the D gene is possibly TRBD2 (6 bases). The CDR3 sequence is 17 residues long. CDR1 and CDR2 from the germline V gene are MGHRA and YSYEKL. V shed 3 bases and J shed 3 bases, with 18 bases lying between them. CDR3 sequence: CASSQFVEGLVKNIQYF. CDR3 nucleotide sequence: TGCGCCAGCAGCCAGTTCGTGGAGGGTCTGGTCAAAAACATTCAGTACTTC.